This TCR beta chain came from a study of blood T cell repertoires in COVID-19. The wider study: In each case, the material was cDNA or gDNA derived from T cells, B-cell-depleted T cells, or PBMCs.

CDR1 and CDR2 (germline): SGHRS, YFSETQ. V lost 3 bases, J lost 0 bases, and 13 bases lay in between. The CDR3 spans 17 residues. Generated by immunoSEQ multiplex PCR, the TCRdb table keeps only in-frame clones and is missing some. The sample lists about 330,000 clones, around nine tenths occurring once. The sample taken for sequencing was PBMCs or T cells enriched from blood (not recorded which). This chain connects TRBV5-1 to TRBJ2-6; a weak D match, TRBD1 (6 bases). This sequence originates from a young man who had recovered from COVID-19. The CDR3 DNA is TGCGCCAGCAGCTCACCGACAGGCCCCTCTGGGGCCAACGTCCTGACTTTC. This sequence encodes CASSSPTGPSGANVLTF.